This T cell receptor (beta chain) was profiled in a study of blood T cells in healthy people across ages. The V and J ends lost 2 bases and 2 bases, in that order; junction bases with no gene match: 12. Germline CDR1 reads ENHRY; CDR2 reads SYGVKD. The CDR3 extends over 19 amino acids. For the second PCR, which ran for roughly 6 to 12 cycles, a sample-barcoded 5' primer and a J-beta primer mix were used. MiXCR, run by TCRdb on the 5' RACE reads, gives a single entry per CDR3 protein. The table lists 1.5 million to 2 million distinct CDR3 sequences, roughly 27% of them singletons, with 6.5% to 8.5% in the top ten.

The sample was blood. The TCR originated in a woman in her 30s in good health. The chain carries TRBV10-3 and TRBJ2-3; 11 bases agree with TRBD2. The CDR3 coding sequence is TGTGCCATCAGTGAGAGAATCCTAGCGGGGGGACCCTACACAGATACGCAGTATTTT. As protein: CAISERILAGGPYTDTQYF.